Each of the 8 T cell receptor beta chains below was sequenced from the same sample in a study of cytotoxic CD8 clonotypes in ibrutinib-treated CLL. Using immunoSEQ multiplex PCR, the repertoire was profiled, and TCRdb retains in-frame clones only, with some absent. The repertoire consists of approximately 74,000 clones, with approximately 80% occurring once and the leading ten covering 7.5% to 9.5%. The source was PBMCs, collected at disease progression, from a patient treated with ibrutinib. Receptors were obtained from a human donor with chronic lymphocytic leukemia.

This chain uses TRBV5-6 with TRBJ1-1; tentatively, D is TRBD1 (6 bases). Germline V CDR1 and CDR2: SGHDT, YYEEEE. CDR3 length: 15 residues. Trimming left V 2 bases short and J 4 bases short, with 15 bases between. CDR3 bases: TGTGCCAGCAGCTTTCCTAGGGGGTGGAGCACTGAAGCTTTCTTT. Encoded protein: CASSFPRGWSTEAFF.

This chain uses TRBV28 with TRBJ1-2; the D is unclear. The CDR3 contains 14 residues. The germline CDR1 and CDR2 sequences are MDHEN and SYDVKM. The ends were cut back, 6 bases at V and 2 bases at J, with 13 bases in the middle. The CDR3 nucleotides are TGTGCCAGCAGCCCTGGAGGGCGGAACTATGGCTACACCTTC. As protein: CASSPGGRNYGYTF.

The V call is TRBV6-5, the J call TRBJ2-2; D is unclear. The germline V and J ends were trimmed by 6 bases and 0 bases, with 2 bases remaining between them. The CDR3 runs to 12 residues. CDR1 and CDR2 from the germline V gene are MNHEY and SVGAGI. The CDR3 DNA is TGTGCCAGCAGCTCGAACACCGGGGAGCTGTTTTTT. Translated, it gives CASSSNTGELFF.

The J gene is TRBJ1-4, the V gene TRBV5-4; 7 bases are shared with TRBD1. This CDR3 is 12 amino acids long. In germline, CDR1 is SGHNT, CDR2 YYREEE (reference sequence). V shed 5 bases, J shed 12 bases, and the junction held 7 bases outside the gene matches. The CDR3 nucleotides read TGTGCCAGCAGTTCCGACAGGGACGAACTGTTTTTT. Residues: CASSSDRDELFF.

The chain links TRBV29-1 to TRBJ1-6, with a possible D match to TRBD1 (5 bases). Germline CDR1 and CDR2: SQVTM and ANQGSEA. Trimming pared 5 bases from V and 5 bases from J, leaving 13 bases between. There are 14 residues in the CDR3. DNA for the CDR3: TGCAGCGTTCAAATTGACAGCAATAATTCACCCCTCCACTTT. As protein: CSVQIDSNNSPLHF. Filled out from reference TRBV29-1 and TRBJ1-6, the complete variable domain reads SAVISQKPSRDICQRGTSLTIQCQVDSQVTMMFWYRQQPGQSLTLIATANQGSEATYESGFVIDKFPISRPNLTFSTLTVSNMSPEDSSIYLCSVQIDSNNSPLHFGNGTRLTVT.

The chain links TRBV4-1 to TRBJ2-2, with TRBD2 as a possible D gene (5 bases). V lost 3 bases and J 0 bases, leaving 8 bases between the germline ends. The germline V gene has CDR1 MGHRA and CDR2 YSYEKL. The CDR3 has 15 residues. CDR3: CASSQAGANTGELFF. As DNA, the CDR3 is TGCGCCAGCAGCCAGGCGGGCGCGAACACCGGGGAGCTGTTTTTT.

V gene TRBV30 combines with J gene TRBJ1-2, with a tentative D call TRBD1 (6 bases). This CDR3 has 13 amino acids. V was cut by 4 bases and J by 10 bases, with 19 bases left in between. Germline V gene data show CDR1 as GTSNPN and CDR2 as SVGIG (reference sequence). The CDR3 here is CAWKQGSPAPYTF. CDR3 nucleotides: TGTGCCTGGAAACAGGGATCCCCGGCCCCCTACACCTTC.

The chain uses TRBV28 and TRBJ1-2; maybe TRBD1 (5 bases). The V gene lost 2 bases and the J gene lost 4 bases, with 11 bases spanning the gap. The CDR3 has 14 residues. The germline V gene has CDR1 MDHEN and CDR2 SYDVKM. The CDR3 DNA follows: TGTGCCAGCAGTTTAGGGGGTGAGAGCTATGGCTACACCTTC. This codes for CASSLGGESYGYTF.